One and the same sample provided the 25 T cell receptor beta chains below, sequenced in a study of CD8+ T cells in alopecia areata. Specified treatment: oral pan-JAK inhibitor, 5-10 mg twice daily. RNA was extracted and reverse transcribed into cDNA as the sequencing template. Some clones are missing from TCRdb's copy, which holds only in-frame ones; the method was immunoSEQ multiplex PCR. This table has roughly 190,000 clones, more than 55% appearing once. This specimen was CD4+ T cells sorted from blood, taken around week 50, from a patient treated with tofacitinib. The receptors shown here come from a human donor with alopecia areata.

This clone was detected only a few times. The chain employs TRBV29-1 and TRBJ2-7; no reliable D call. The CDR3 sequence is 13 residues long. CDR1 and CDR2 from the germline V gene are SQVTM and ANQGSEA. Deletions cut 6 bases from V and 0 bases from J, with 12 bases between. The CDR3 bases are TGCAGCGTATCAGGAAGAGTCTCCTACGAGCAGTACTTC. This translates into CSVSGRVSYEQYF.

This clone was recorded once. The rearrangement links TRBV5-6 to TRBJ2-5; no firm D call. The V end lost 0 bases, the J end lost 3 bases, and 3 bases lay between the germline ends. Germline CDR1 is SGHDT and CDR2 is YYEEEE. The CDR3 loop spans 12 amino acids. The CDR3 region is CASSLEEETQYF. The CDR3 coding sequence is TGTGCCAGCAGCTTGGAGGAAGAGACCCAGTACTTC.

This clone came up a few times. The V gene is TRBV5-1, the J gene TRBJ2-5; D may match TRBD1 or TRBD2 (5 bases each). The CDR3 totals 13 residues. V shed 2 bases and J shed 1 base, with 6 bases lying between them. Looked up from germline, CDR1 is SGHRS and CDR2 is YFSETQ. CDR3 in amino acids: CASSFGTQETQYF. The CDR3 nucleotides read TGCGCCAGCAGCTTCGGGACCCAAGAGACCCAGTACTTC.

The J gene is TRBJ1-1, the V gene TRBV29-1, with D possibly being TRBD1 (6 bases). Deletions cut 4 bases from V and 7 bases from J, with 22 bases between. The CDR3 has 15 residues. CDR1 is SQVTM, CDR2 ANQGSEA, per germline. The CDR3 protein is CSVAGGSSSGNEAFF. The CDR3 region has the DNA TGCAGCGTTGCCGGGGGCTCCAGTTCGGGTAATGAAGCTTTCTTT.

This clone was counted only a few times. This sequence joins TRBV4-3 and TRBJ2-2; D possibly uses TRBD1 or TRBD2 (6 bases each). Germline V gene data show CDR1 as LGHNA and CDR2 as YSLEER. The CDR3 covers 14 residues. The V end lost 5 bases, the J end lost 5 bases, and 12 bases lay between the germline ends. This chain's CDR3 is CASSRGAKTGELFF. In DNA, the CDR3 is TGCGCCAGCAGCAGGGGGGCTAAAACCGGGGAGCTGTTTTTT.

The rearrangement links TRBV7-3 to TRBJ2-3; no firm D call. This CDR3 comprises 13 residues. The germline gives CDR1 SGHTA, CDR2 FQGTGA. V was clipped by 4 bases and J by 3 bases, with 8 bases between them. CDR3 amino acids: CASSSDPTDTQYF. Written as DNA, the CDR3 is TGTGCCAGCAGCTCGGACCCGACAGATACGCAGTATTTT. The full variable domain, with the rest looked up from reference TRBV7-3 and TRBJ2-3, is GAGVSQTPSNKVTEKGKYVELRCDPISGHTALYWYRQSLGQGPEFLIYFQGTGAADDSGLPNDRFFAVRPEGSVSTLKIQRTERGDSAVYLCASSSDPTDTQYFGPGTRLTVL.

This clone occurred a few times. V gene TRBV6-6 combines with J gene TRBJ2-2; the D gene could be TRBD1 or TRBD2 (5 bases each). V was trimmed by 8 bases and J by 5 bases, leaving 12 bases between them. The CDR3 length is 13 residues. Germline CDR1 and CDR2: MNHNY and SVGAGI (reference sequence). The CDR3 loop reads CASCRGGTGELFF. As DNA, the CDR3 is TGTGCCAGCTGCCGTGGGGGAACCGGGGAGCTGTTTTTT.

This clone has only one observation. The rearrangement links TRBV6-5 to TRBJ1-4; maybe TRBD1 (6 bases). The length of the CDR3 is 15 residues. Looked up from germline, CDR1 is MNHEY and CDR2 is SVGAGI. Between the trimmed V and J ends, which lost 5 bases and 10 bases, there was a span of 20 bases. Here the CDR3 DNA reads TGTGCCAGCAGTCCCCGCGGGGGCCGAGTTGGAAAACTGTTTTTT. Protein sequence: CASSPRGGRVGKLFF.

V and J are TRBV27 and TRBJ1-1, with D uncertain. Germline V gene lookup returns CDR1 MNHEY and CDR2 SMNVEV (reference sequence). V lost 5 bases and J lost 6, with 19 bases in between. The CDR3 is 15 amino acids. The CDR3 nucleotides are TGTGCCAGCAGTATTTCAACAGCATATGAGGCTGAAGCTTTCTTT. Translation: CASSISTAYEAEAFF.

The chain links TRBV6-1 to TRBJ1-5; the D is unclear. With 1 base removed from V and 9 bases from J, the gap between germline ends came to 7 bases. Germline V gene sequence: CDR1 MNHNS, CDR2 SASEGT. The CDR3 consists of 12 residues. The CDR3 coding sequence is TGTGCCAGCAGTGAAGGGATTCTGCCCCAGCATTTT. Translated, it gives CASSEGILPQHF.

The chain couples TRBV25-1 to TRBJ1-2; no clear D gene. Per the germline V gene, CDR1 is MGHDK and CDR2 is SYGVNS. V was pared by 4 bases and J by 4 bases, with 7 bases between. The CDR3 is 12 residues long. The CDR3 loop is CASSGGIYGYTF. DNA of the CDR3: TGTGCCAGCAGTGGGGGAATCTATGGCTACACCTTC.

The chain uses TRBV15 and TRBJ2-5, with D hard to call. Germline lookup yields CDR1 LNHNV and CDR2 YYDKDF (reference sequence). The CDR3 runs 14 residues. The ends were cut back, 1 base at V and 3 bases at J, with 9 bases in the middle. The CDR3 is CATSRVATEETQYF. CDR3 sequence (DNA): TGTGCCACCAGCAGAGTTGCGACCGAAGAGACCCAGTACTTC.

The genes are TRBV7-2 and TRBJ2-5, with TRBD1 as a possible D gene (6 bases). Germline loops: CDR1 SGHTA, CDR2 FQGNSA. Trimming cost V 7 bases and J 1 base, with 10 bases left between them. The CDR3 is 13 amino acids. The CDR3 sequence: CASNGQPQETQYF. The DNA for the CDR3 is TGTGCCAGCAACGGACAGCCCCAAGAGACCCAGTACTTC.

The CDR3 loop reads CASSVAPPDRGNTEAFF. The CDR3 DNA reads as TGTGCCAGCAGCGTAGCCCCGCCGGACAGGGGGAACACTGAAGCTTTCTTT. The chain recombines TRBV9 with TRBJ1-1, with 9 bases identical to TRBD1. V was clipped by 0 bases and J by 1 base; unmatched bases: 7. CDR1 and CDR2 (germline): SGDLS, YYNGEE. CDR3 size: 17 residues.

CDR3 amino acids: CASSYRGINTEAFF. CDR3 DNA: TGTGCCAGCAGTTACCGGGGGATAAACACTGAAGCTTTCTTT. The V gene is TRBV6-5, the J gene TRBJ1-1, with D perhaps TRBD1 (5 bases). Per germline, CDR1 MNHEY and CDR2 SVGAGI. This CDR3 region has 14 residues. With 2 bases removed from V and 2 bases from J, the gap between germline ends came to 9 bases.

This clone was observed a few times. This chain uses TRBV30 with TRBJ1-1; 7 nucleotides agree with TRBD1. The CDR3 is 14 residues long. The junction had 7 bases not matched to a gene; V was cut back by 1 base and J by 5 bases. Looked up from germline, CDR1 is GTSNPN and CDR2 is SVGIG (reference sequence). The CDR3: CAWSGRGRRTEAFF. The CDR3 DNA sequence: TGTGCCTGGAGTGGGAGGGGGCGTCGGACTGAAGCTTTCTTT. The entire variable domain, with the rest obtained from reference TRBV30 and TRBJ1-1, is as follows: SQTIHQWPATLVQPVGSPLSLECTVEGTSNPNLYWYRQAAGRGLQLLFYSVGIGQISSEVPQNLSASRPQDRQFILSSKKLLLSDSGFYLCAWSGRGRRTEAFFGQGTRLTVV.

The chain has TRBV2 and TRBJ2-3, with TRBD2 matching over 10 bases. The CDR3 length is 16 residues. Per the germline V gene, CDR1 is SNHLY and CDR2 is FYNNEI. Losses at the gene ends were 6 bases for V and 0 bases for J; bases not matched to a gene: 6. The CDR3 protein is CASRSSGGRSTDTQYF. DNA for the CDR3: TGTGCCAGCAGATCTAGCGGGGGCCGTAGCACAGATACGCAGTATTTT.

The V gene is TRBV30, the J gene TRBJ1-6, with a weak D call TRBD1 (5 bases). V shed 4 bases and J shed 11 bases, with 12 bases lying between them. Germline loops: CDR1 GTSNPN, CDR2 SVGIG (reference sequence). The CDR3 spans 12 residues. CDR3 in amino acids: CAWTGTGTPLHF. In DNA, the CDR3 is TGTGCCTGGACCGGGACCGGTACACCCCTCCACTTT.

V usage is TRBV29-1 and J usage is TRBJ2-3, with 8 positions matching TRBD1. The CDR3 runs 12 residues. Trimming took 6 bases from V and 5 from J; bases not matched to a gene: 4. The germline gives CDR1 SQVTM, CDR2 ANQGSEA. Written as DNA, the CDR3 is TGCAGCGTCGGACAGGGAAAAGATACGCAGTATTTT. Protein product: CSVGQGKDTQYF.

The genes are TRBV25-1 and TRBJ1-1; possibly TRBD1 for D (6 bases). In germline, CDR1 is MGHDK, CDR2 SYGVNS. V was shortened by 2 bases and J by 8 bases, with 12 bases between the two germline ends. The CDR3 has 13 residues. CDR3 sequence reads: CASSEERGGEAFF. CDR3 bases: TGTGCCAGCAGTGAAGAAAGGGGGGGAGAAGCTTTCTTT.

The chain employs TRBV18 and TRBJ2-1; weak D call: TRBD2 (5 bases). The length of the CDR3 is 12 residues. V was trimmed by 2 bases and J by 6 bases, leaving 5 bases between them. The V gene's germline CDR1 is KGHSH and CDR2 LQKENI. This chain's CDR3 is CASSPGSNEQFF. CDR3 coding DNA: TGTGCCAGCTCACCAGGGAGCAATGAGCAGTTCTTC. The full variable domain, in which reference TRBV18 and TRBJ2-1 provide the parts outside the CDR3, is NAGVMQNPRHLVRRRGQEARLRCSPMKGHSHVYWYRQLPEEGLKFMVYLQKENIIDESGMPKERFSAEFPKEGPSILRIQQVVRGDSAAYFCASSPGSNEQFFGPGTRLTVL.

This clone showed up just a few times. The chain uses TRBV2 and TRBJ1-5; D is uncertain. CDR3 length: 13 residues. Trimming shortened V by 8 bases and J by 4 bases, and 12 bases separated the two germline ends. Looked up from germline, CDR1 is SNHLY and CDR2 is FYNNEI. CDR3 in amino acids: CASGLGGNQPQHF. CDR3 sequence (DNA): TGTGCCAGCGGTTTGGGAGGGAATCAGCCCCAGCATTTT.

The chain joins TRBV14 to TRBJ2-3, with D unclear. V was clipped by 4 bases and J by 6 bases, with 14 bases between them. Germline CDR1 SGHDN, CDR2 FVKESK. This CDR3 is 14 amino acids long. The CDR3: CASSRFRFGDTQYF. The CDR3 DNA sequence: TGTGCCAGCAGCCGATTCAGATTTGGGGATACGCAGTATTTT.

There are a few counts of this clone. V and J are TRBV7-3 and TRBJ2-2; D uncertain. This CDR3 is 14 amino acids long. Germline CDR1 SGHTA, CDR2 FQGTGA. The ends were cut back, 3 bases at V and 2 bases at J, with 7 bases in the middle. The CDR3 DNA follows: TGTGCCAGCAGCTTCTCGTCCAACACCGGGGAGCTGTTTTTT. As protein: CASSFSSNTGELFF. The whole variable domain, filled in from reference TRBV7-3 and TRBJ2-2, reads GAGVSQTPSNKVTEKGKYVELRCDPISGHTALYWYRQSLGQGPEFLIYFQGTGAADDSGLPNDRFFAVRPEGSVSTLKIQRTERGDSAVYLCASSFSSNTGELFFGEGSRLTVL.

The CDR3 reads CAWSRMSEQYF. The CDR3 nucleotides are TGTGCCTGGAGTCGGATGTCCGAGCAGTACTTC. The V call is TRBV30, the J call TRBJ2-7; no clear D. The V end was cut by 2 bases, the J end by 6 bases, with 8 bases between. Germline V gene lookup returns CDR1 GTSNPN and CDR2 SVGIG (reference sequence). The CDR3 loop spans 11 amino acids.